The rows below give T cell receptor beta chains drawn from one sample of a study of T cells in localized non-small cell lung cancer. The table came from immunoSEQ multiplex PCR; TCRdb's copy has only in-frame clones and leaves some out. The repertoire holds over 800 clones, with 22% as singletons. The sample here was lung tumor tissue, taken before any cancer treatment. The source is a female donor at least 60 years old with stage II squamous cell lung carcinoma. Both conserved end residues are part of each CDR3. A D gene is named only where the DNA matches it firmly. Rows may omit the clone size; those that give it use once, few, many or a size class.

V gene: TRBV14
clone size: -
J gene: TRBJ2-3
D gene: -
CDR3 length: 11
CDR3 DNA: TGTGCCAGCAGTTCCAAAGATACGCAGTATTTT
CDR3 protein: CASSSKDTQYF

V gene: TRBV18
clone size: few
J gene: TRBJ1-1
D gene: -
CDR3 length: 16
CDR3 DNA: TGTGCCAGCTCACCACCGTATTCAGATACGAACACTGAAGCTTTCTTT
CDR3 protein: CASSPPYSDTNTEAFF

V gene: TRBV19
clone size: -
J gene: TRBJ2-2
D gene: -
CDR3 length: 14
CDR3 DNA: TGTGCCAGTAGTATTTGGCAGGACACCGGGGAGCTGTTTTTT
CDR3 protein: CASSIWQDTGELFF

V gene: TRBV6-8
clone size: -
J gene: TRBJ2-1
D gene: -
CDR3 length: 16
CDR3 DNA: TGTGCCATCAGCTCAGCCGGCCTAGGCTCCTACAATGAGCAGTTCTTC
CDR3 protein: CAISSAGLGSYNEQFF

V gene: TRBV9
clone size: large
J gene: TRBJ1-2
D gene: TRBD1
CDR3 length: 16
CDR3 DNA: TGTGCCAGCAGCGCGGGACAGGGGTCCTCAAACTATGGCTACACCTTC
CDR3 protein: CASSAGQGSSNYGYTF

V gene: TRBV6-8
clone size: -
J gene: TRBJ1-1
D gene: -
CDR3 length: 14
CDR3 DNA: TGTGCCATCAGTGGGCCGGGGTCGGGCACTGAAGCTTTCTTT
CDR3 protein: CAISGPGSGTEAFF

V gene: TRBV11-3
clone size: few
J gene: TRBJ1-4
D gene: -
CDR3 length: 15
CDR3 DNA: TGTGCCAGCAGCAGCAACCGGTTGGGGAATGAAAAACTGTTTTTT
CDR3 protein: CASSSNRLGNEKLFF

V gene: TRBV6-8
clone size: -
J gene: TRBJ1-2
D gene: TRBD1
CDR3 length: 14
CDR3 DNA: TGTGCCAGCAGCAGGGAGGGGGCGCGGTATGGCTACACCTTC
CDR3 protein: CASSREGARYGYTF

V gene: TRBV28
clone size: large
J gene: TRBJ1-1
D gene: -
CDR3 length: 15
CDR3 DNA: TGTGCCAGCAGACGTCCGGAGGCTATAAGTGTTGAAGCTTTCTTT
CDR3 protein: CASRRPEAISVEAFF

V gene: TRBV6-8
clone size: few
J gene: TRBJ2-1
D gene: TRBD2
CDR3 length: 16
CDR3 DNA: TGTGCCAGCAGTTACTTAGCGGGAGGGCCGTACAATGAGCAGTTCTTC
CDR3 protein: CASSYLAGGPYNEQFF

V gene: TRBV11-3
clone size: -
J gene: TRBJ2-5
D gene: TRBD1
CDR3 length: 14
CDR3 DNA: TGTGCCAGCAGCCCCAACAGGGGGAAAGAGACCCAGTACTTC
CDR3 protein: CASSPNRGKETQYF

V gene: TRBV28
clone size: few
J gene: TRBJ1-1
D gene: TRBD1
CDR3 length: 14
CDR3 DNA: TGTGCCAGCAGCTTCGACAGGGAGACGTCTGAAGCTTTCTTT
CDR3 protein: CASSFDRETSEAFF

V gene: TRBV30
clone size: -
J gene: TRBJ2-5
D gene: -
CDR3 length: 13
CDR3 DNA: TGTGCCTGGAGTGGGGGGACTTTGGAGACCCAGTACTTC
CDR3 protein: CAWSGGTLETQYF

V gene: TRBV19
clone size: -
J gene: TRBJ1-2
D gene: TRBD1
CDR3 length: 15
CDR3 DNA: TGTGCCAGTAGTATAAGACAGGGGGCTGGCTATGGCTACACCTTC
CDR3 protein: CASSIRQGAGYGYTF